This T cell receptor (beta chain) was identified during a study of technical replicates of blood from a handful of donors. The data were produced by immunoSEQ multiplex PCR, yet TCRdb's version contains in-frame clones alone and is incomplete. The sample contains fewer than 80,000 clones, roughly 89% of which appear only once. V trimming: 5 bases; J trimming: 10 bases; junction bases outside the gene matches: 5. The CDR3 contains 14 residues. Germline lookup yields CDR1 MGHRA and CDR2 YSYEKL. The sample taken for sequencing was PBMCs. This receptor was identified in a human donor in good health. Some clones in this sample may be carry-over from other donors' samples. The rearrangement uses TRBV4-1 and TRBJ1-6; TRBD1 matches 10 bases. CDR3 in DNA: TGCGCCAGCAGCAACCGGGACAGGGGATCACCCCTCCACTTT. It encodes CASSNRDRGSPLHF.